A selection of T cell receptor beta chains follows, all from one sample in a study of identical twins. TCRdb re-derived calls from the 5' RACE reads in MiXCR, one entry per CDR3 protein. The table includes some 460,000 distinct CDR3 sequences, 12% to 15% detected once. The same sample was also studied in work on yellow fever vaccine responses in identical twins.

Material: CD4+ T cells sorted from blood. These TCRs come from a woman under 30 in good health. The CDR3 runs from the conserved cysteine through the conserved F or W. The order of the fields is D gene, V gene, J gene, clone size, CDR3 protein, CDR3 DNA. The D gene is left open where the match is weak. Not every row has a clone size; where given, it reads once, few, many or a size class.

TRBD2	TRBV20-1	TRBJ2-5	.	CSARFPKTSGSETQYF	TGCAGTGCTAGATTTCCTAAGACTAGCGGGAGTGAGACCCAGTACTTC
TRBD2	TRBV12-3/TRBV12-4	TRBJ2-3	.	CASSPRLAGRDTDTQYF	TGTGCCAGCAGTCCGCGATTAGCGGGTCGGGACACAGATACGCAGTATTTT
TRBD2	TRBV20-1	TRBJ2-7	many	CSARDLQLAGEYEQYF	TGCAGTGCTAGAGATCTCCAACTAGCGGGAGAGTACGAGCAGTACTTC
.	TRBV27	TRBJ2-7	.	CASGSPRKSSYEQYF	TGTGCCAGCGGCTCCCCGCGGAAAAGCTCCTACGAGCAGTACTTC
TRBD2	TRBV20-1	TRBJ2-1	few	CSARVSGGARYNEQFF	TGCAGTGCTAGAGTTAGCGGGGGGGCCAGGTACAATGAGCAGTTCTTC
TRBD1	TRBV18	TRBJ2-7	.	CASSSDRDRTYEQYF	TGTGCCAGCTCATCAGACCGGGACAGGACCTACGAGCAGTACTTC
.	TRBV4-2	TRBJ1-1	.	CASSQDRARRNLNTEAFF	TGTGCCAGCAGCCAAGATAGGGCCAGGAGGAACTTGAACACTGAAGCTTTCTTT
.	TRBV11-2	TRBJ2-4	.	CASSLDAGGRRDIQYF	TGTGCCAGCAGCTTAGACGCCGGTGGCAGGAGGGACATTCAGTACTTC
TRBD2	TRBV4-2	TRBJ2-3	.	CASSQVPSGGAPDTQYF	TGTGCCAGCAGCCAAGTTCCTAGCGGGGGGGCCCCCGATACGCAGTATTTT
.	TRBV24-1	TRBJ2-6	few	CATSDFTDSGANVLTF	TGTGCCACCAGTGATTTCACGGACTCTGGGGCCAACGTCCTGACTTTC
.	TRBV5-6	TRBJ2-3	few	CASSLRTGTLTDTQYF	TGTGCCAGCAGCTTGAGAACGGGGACCCTCACAGATACGCAGTATTTT
TRBD2	TRBV12-3/TRBV12-4	TRBJ2-7	few	CASSLPGTSGGITYEQYF	TGTGCCAGCAGCCTACCCGGGACTAGCGGGGGAATAACCTACGAGCAGTACTTC